The T cell receptor beta chain under discussion was sequenced for a study of shared clonotypes between healthy human individuals. Regarding the study as a whole: It was expected that sequencing depth would affect clonotype sharing among donors. Estimated clonotype richness was generally higher in naive than memory subsets.

CDR3 length: 12 residues. The ends lost 10 bases at V and 5 bases at J; junction bases unmatched: 7. In germline, CDR1 is ENHRY, CDR2 SYGVKD. In this sample, this clone turned up once. Its specificity is not known. In the authors' workflow: Filtering differed because ImmunoSEQ produced junction-only sequences that carried no quality scores. Clones were read by immunoSEQ multiplex PCR, and TCRdb kept only the in-frame ones, dropping some. Clone size and V and J calls were adopted from that table, with D and trimming inferred from the DNA. The sample lists about 1 million clones, 75% occurring once. The rearrangement links TRBV10-3 to TRBJ1-2; 7 bases agree with TRBD1. This TCR was recovered from a man between 18 and 29 years old in good health. Input material: memory CD4+ T cells sorted from blood. Sample subset: CD45RA-negative fraction. The CDR3 DNA sequence: TGTGCCACCCAGACAGGGAGTTATGGCTACACCTTC. This sequence encodes CATQTGSYGYTF.